Sequencing of this T cell receptor (beta chain) was carried out in a study of T-cell reconstitution after alpha-beta-depleted transplantation in children. Study results and limitations: One year post-transplant, T-cell counts and diversity were largely derived from T cells produced anew. Day-60 TCRbeta diversity that was high in some patients was derived from surviving recipient T cells and thymic progenitors. Two months or so post-transplant, alpha-beta T cells reportedly derived from several hundred expanded graft clones.

This clonotype was seen a handful of times. The antigen is unknown. Unique molecular identifiers tagged the TCRbeta library. TCRdb itself ran the PCR reads through MiXCR, one entry per CDR3 protein. This table has about 300,000 distinct CDR3 sequences, 7.5% to 9% appearing once. Per the germline V gene, CDR1 is MNHEY and CDR2 is SVGEGT. V was clipped by 2 bases and J by 0 bases, with 11 bases between them. The CDR3 contains 15 residues. This sample comprised peripheral blood, obtained 360 days after TCRalphabeta/CD19-depleted stem cell transplant. V is TRBV6-2 or TRBV6-3 and J is TRBJ2-7; D unresolved. The receptor's source is a female patient between 2 and 15 years old who had a stem cell transplant for Fanconi anemia, so the T cells may come from the graft donor. The CDR3 spells CASSYPSESSYEQYF. The CDR3 nucleotides read TGTGCCAGCAGTTACCCGTCCGAGAGCTCCTACGAGCAGTACTTC.